This section outlines one T cell receptor beta chain sequence together with its context. Clones were sequenced by immunoSEQ multiplex PCR, and TCRdb holds only the in-frame ones, with some missing. The sample has tens of thousands of clones, 91% seen once. These data come from a study of T cell changes during pregnancy in multiple sclerosis. The CDR3 runs to 15 residues. The germline V gene has CDR1 SGHNT and CDR2 YYREEE (reference sequence). The ends lost 2 bases at V and 9 bases at J; junction bases unmatched: 9. The clonotype comes from a female donor in good health, enrolled as a control in a pregnancy study. The sequences come from peripheral blood, collected in the third trimester of pregnancy. This sequence joins TRBV5-4 and TRBJ2-1; TRBD2 agrees at 9 bases. The CDR3 DNA is TGTGCCAGCAGCTTTTCGACGGCGGGGGGGTTTGAGCAGTTCTTC. Amino acids: CASSFSTAGGFEQFF. Filled out from reference TRBV5-4 and TRBJ2-1, the complete variable domain reads ETGVTQSPTHLIKTRGQQVTLRCSSQSGHNTVSWYQQALGQGPQFIFQYYREEENGRGNFPPRFSGLQFPNYSSELNVNALELDDSALYLCASSFSTAGGFEQFFGPGTRLTVL.